A selection of T cell receptor beta chains follows, all from one sample in a study of regulatory T cells in long-lasting Graves disease. TCRdb re-called the multiplex PCR reads through MiXCR, storing one row per CDR3 protein. This repertoire shows about 620,000 distinct CDR3 sequences, about 15% found once; its top ten account for under 20%. These data were also reused for a study on T cells in Graves' hyperthyroidism and ophthalmopathy.

The specimen was peripheral blood mononuclear cells (PBMCs), collected at new diagnosis, from a patient treated with antithyroid drugs. The origin of the receptors is a woman in her thirties with Graves disease. The CDR3 runs from the conserved cysteine through the conserved F or W. The D gene is left open where the match is weak. Clone size, where shown, is once, few, many, or a class for clones that have expanded.

abundance	v_gene	j_gene	d_gene	CDR3aa	CDR3nt
.	TRBV19	TRBJ1-1	.	CASSIFEGTEAFF	TGTGCCAGTAGTATATTTGAGGGGACTGAAGCTTTCTTT
many	TRBV7-8	TRBJ2-5	TRBD1	CASSLSPDRGETQYF	TGTGCCAGCAGCTTATCCCCGGACAGGGGCGAGACCCAGTACTTC
once	TRBV24-1	TRBJ2-3	TRBD2	CKTRLAGPTDTQYF	TGTAAAACTAGACTAGCGGGACCCACAGATACGCAGTATTTT
many	TRBV5-1	TRBJ2-3	.	CASSPWGTDTQYF	TGCGCCAGCAGCCCGTGGGGCACAGATACGCAGTATTTT
.	TRBV20-1	TRBJ1-5	TRBD1	CSAADREGLRSAQPQHF	TGCAGTGCTGCCGACAGGGAAGGGTTAAGATCAGCTCAGCCCCAGCATTTT
many	TRBV15	TRBJ2-1	TRBD2	CATSPGRLSYNEQFF	TGTGCCACCAGCCCCGGGAGGCTCTCCTACAATGAGCAGTTCTTC
few	TRBV28	TRBJ2-7	TRBD1	CASSRGTDYEQYF	TGTGCCAGCAGCCGTGGGACAGACTACGAGCAGTACTTC
.	TRBV6-9	TRBJ2-7	TRBD2	CASSLGLAGGLYEQYF	TGTGCCAGCAGTTTGGGACTAGCGGGAGGTCTATACGAGCAGTACTTC
few	TRBV9	TRBJ2-3	.	CASSVVGRGTTDTQYF	TGTGCCAGCAGCGTAGTCGGCAGGGGAACCACAGATACGCAGTATTTT
many	TRBV28	TRBJ1-5	.	CASRGGNQPQHF	TGTGCCAGCAGGGGGGGAAATCAGCCCCAGCATTTT
.	TRBV5-5	TRBJ2-7	.	CASSLKGHDNGYEQYF	TGTGCCAGCAGCCTTAAAGGACACGACAACGGCTACGAGCAGTACTTC
many	TRBV28	TRBJ1-2	.	CASSPPTPGQTYGYTF	TGTGCCAGCAGTCCACCCACCCCCGGACAGACCTATGGCTACACCTTC
.	TRBV11-2	TRBJ2-7	TRBD2	CASSSGTSWSEQYF	TGTGCCAGCAGTTCCGGGACTAGCTGGTCCGAGCAGTACTTC
many	TRBV7-9	TRBJ2-2	.	CASSHPGTAPGELFF	TGTGCCAGCAGTCATCCTGGGACGGCACCCGGGGAGCTGTTTTTT
many	TRBV28	TRBJ1-4	.	CASSHRTELFF	TGTGCCAGCAGTCATAGGACGGAACTGTTTTTT
.	TRBV20-1	TRBJ2-3	.	CSARDRRKLTDTQYF	TGCAGTGCTAGAGATCGCCGGAAACTCACAGATACGCAGTATTTT
few	TRBV3-1	TRBJ2-1	TRBD1	CASSPATGGAGGYNEQFF	TGTGCCAGCAGCCCGGCTACAGGGGGCGCCGGGGGGTACAATGAGCAGTTCTTC
many	TRBV28	TRBJ1-1	.	CASSFTMNTEAFF	TGTGCCAGCAGTTTCACAATGAACACTGAAGCTTTCTTT
few	TRBV6-5	TRBJ1-5	TRBD1	CASSYSSPGQGGRQPQHF	TGTGCCAGCAGTTACTCGAGTCCGGGACAGGGGGGACGCCAGCCCCAGCATTTT
many	TRBV28	TRBJ1-5	.	CASSLSLSNQPQHF	TGTGCCAGCAGTTTATCTCTGAGCAATCAGCCCCAGCATTTT
.	TRBV9	TRBJ2-1	TRBD2	CASNPLLASSYNEQFF	TGTGCCAGCAACCCCCTACTAGCGTCATCCTACAATGAGCAGTTCTTC
.	TRBV20-1	TRBJ2-7	TRBD1	CSASGRDRGTDEQYF	TGCAGTGCTTCAGGCCGGGACAGGGGAACGGACGAGCAGTACTTC
many	TRBV9	TRBJ2-1	TRBD1	CASSVDRGYEQFF	TGTGCCAGCAGCGTCGACAGGGGATATGAGCAGTTCTTC
.	TRBV7-3	TRBJ2-2	.	CASRVEGGSIGELFF	TGTGCCAGCAGGGTCGAGGGAGGTAGTATCGGGGAGCTGTTTTTT
few	TRBV7-9	TRBJ2-5	TRBD1	CASSSWTGVGETQYF	TGTGCCAGCAGCTCTTGGACAGGGGTGGGAGAGACCCAGTACTTC
.	TRBV28	TRBJ1-2	.	CASSFRALLSYTF	TGTGCCAGCAGTTTCCGGGCGTTGTTAAGCTACACCTTC
many	TRBV29-1	TRBJ2-1	TRBD2	CSTRTSGSEQFF	TGCAGCACCCGGACTAGCGGGAGTGAGCAGTTCTTC
many	TRBV7-7	TRBJ1-6	.	CASSPGGSSPLHF	TGTGCTAGCAGCCCTGGGGGGAGCTCACCCCTCCACTTT
many	TRBV20-1	TRBJ1-2	.	CSALLGWSNYGYTF	TGCAGTGCCCTCCTGGGGTGGTCTAACTATGGCTACACCTTC
many	TRBV7-9	TRBJ1-2	.	CASSERWGTGGYTF	TGTGCCAGCAGCGAAAGGTGGGGCACAGGCGGCTACACCTTC
many	TRBV20-1	TRBJ1-1	.	CSARPPESTEAFF	TGCAGTGCTAGACCCCCTGAGAGCACTGAAGCTTTCTTT
.	TRBV27	TRBJ2-7	.	CASSPPRSQRATEQYF	TGTGCCAGCAGTCCTCCCAGGTCCCAGCGGGCTACCGAGCAGTACTTC
many	TRBV6-1	TRBJ2-3	TRBD2	CASSPQPPGGDTQYF	TGTGCCAGCAGTCCCCAACCCCCGGGAGGAGATACGCAGTATTTT
many	TRBV28	TRBJ1-1	.	CASSLSQRLNTEAFF	TGTGCCAGCAGTTTATCGCAGCGCCTGAACACTGAAGCTTTCTTT
few	TRBV18	TRBJ1-6	TRBD1	CASSNGQVNSPLHF	TGTGCCAGCTCGAATGGACAGGTGAATTCACCCCTCCACTTT